This T cell receptor (beta chain) stems from a study of blood T cells in healthy people across ages. Regarding the study as a whole: Estimates of diversity drawn from one million T cells were considered underestimates.

The sample providers were healthy Caucasian people from Russia, aged roughly 6 to 95. In the case of this clonotype: Its antigen remains unidentified.

Primers used in a second PCR of roughly 6 to 11 cycles were a sample-barcoded 5' primer and a J-beta primer mix. Via MiXCR, TCRdb re-called the 5' RACE reads, giving one row per CDR3 protein. Of approximately 780,000 distinct CDR3 sequences listed, roughly 24% are singletons. These same data were also listed under a study on T cells of mothers and their children. As that report states: Using around 1.5 ug per 15 ul, all extracted RNA underwent cDNA synthesis.

The sequenced material came from blood. The TCR was taken from a boy between 5 and 17 years old in good health.

The CDR3 loop reads CSARRGQVTQYF. CDR3 bases: TGCAGTGCTCGAAGGGGCCAGGTTACCCAGTACTTC. The chain links TRBV20-1 to TRBJ2-5; tentatively, D is TRBD1 (5 bases). Germline CDR1 DFQATT, CDR2 SNEGSKA (reference sequence). The CDR3 totals 12 residues. Trimming left V 5 bases short and J 8 bases short, with 15 bases between.